These 6 T cell receptor beta chains were sequenced from one sample in a study of beta chain features in type 1 diabetes. Their target antigens are unknown. cDNA synthesis used the whole RNA isolate, giving expressed TCRB sequences. Only in-frame clones appear in the TCRdb table, and some are missing; sequencing was by immunoSEQ multiplex PCR. The sample lists hundreds of thousands of clones; roughly 12% were seen once. Notes on the study in general: When Type 1 diabetes patients were examined, their TCRB CDR3s proved moderately but significantly shorter in all four CD4+ subsets.

Sequencing was carried out using naive CD4+ T cells from blood. The receptors shown here come from a man aged 18 to 29 with type 1 diabetes.

This chain uses TRBV13 with TRBJ1-1; D is uncertain. CDR1 is PRHDT and CDR2 is FYEKMQ in the germline V gene (reference sequence). The CDR3 length is 12 residues. V lost 2 bases, J lost 8 bases, and 9 bases lay in between. This CDR3 reads CASSLKGTEAFF. As DNA, the CDR3 is TGTGCCAGCAGCTTAAAGGGAACGGAAGCTTTCTTT. The full variable domain, its missing parts supplied by reference TRBV13 and TRBJ1-1, is AAGVIQSPRHLIKEKRETATLKCYPIPRHDTVYWYQQGPGQDPQFLISFYEKMQSDKGSIPDRFSAQQFSDYHSELNMSSLELGDSALYFCASSLKGTEAFFGQGTRLTVV.

V gene TRBV5-1 combines with J gene TRBJ1-2; D may be TRBD1 (5 bases). From germline, CDR1 is SGHRS and CDR2 YFSETQ. The V gene lost 3 bases and the J gene lost 6 bases, with 12 bases spanning the gap. This CDR3 is built from 13 residues. CDR3 residues: CASSWGQEDGYTF. DNA for the CDR3: TGCGCCAGCAGCTGGGGCCAGGAGGATGGCTACACCTTC.

The chain has TRBV5-4 and TRBJ2-7; D may be TRBD2 (6 bases). There are 13 residues in the CDR3. The V end was cut by 0 bases, the J end by 4 bases, with 8 bases between. Per the germline V gene, CDR1 is SGHNT and CDR2 is YYREEE (reference sequence). The CDR3 coding sequence is TGTGCCAGCAGCTTGGCGGCGGGGTACGAGCAGTACTTC. Residues: CASSLAAGYEQYF.

The chain joins TRBV6-5 to TRBJ2-1; no reliable D call. Trimming took off 2 bases at V and 6 bases at J, with 14 bases between the two ends. Looked up from germline, CDR1 is MNHEY and CDR2 is SVGAGI. CDR3 length: 15 amino acids. CDR3 bases: TGTGCCAGCAGTTACCGGCGAAGGATCAGCAATGAGCAGTTCTTC. Translation gives CASSYRRRISNEQFF.

V and J are TRBV30 and TRBJ1-1, with TRBD1 matching 7 bases. The CDR3 runs 13 residues. Germline V gene sequence: CDR1 GTSNPN, CDR2 SVGIG (reference sequence). V lost 7 bases to trimming and J lost 0 bases; unmatched junction nucleotides: 5. CDR3 in amino acids: CAFYRGMNTEAFF. Written as DNA, the CDR3 is TGTGCCTTCTACAGGGGAATGAACACTGAAGCTTTCTTT.

V is TRBV19 and J is TRBJ1-1; D might be TRBD1 (5 bases). Germline V gives CDR1 LNHDA, CDR2 SQIVND (reference sequence). Deletions cut 3 bases from V and 4 bases from J, with 15 bases between. This CDR3 region has 15 residues. The CDR3 protein is CASSIKAGVVTEAFF. CDR3 in DNA: TGTGCCAGTAGTATCAAGGCGGGGGTCGTCACTGAAGCTTTCTTT.